Presented here are 28 T cell receptor beta chains from one specimen sequenced in a study of post-analysis software for immune sequencing data. Study results and caveats: A handful of TRBV segments, including TRBV5-6, TRBV5-1 and TRBV20-1, were more frequent in patients than controls.

The antigens these receptors bind are not known. Built from TCR beta cDNA, the libraries had unique molecular identifiers in them. TCRdb analysed the PCR reads with MiXCR anew, one entry per CDR3 protein. The sample has some 370,000 distinct CDR3 sequences; 30% to 45% are singletons. The specimen sequenced was blood. The receptors here all came from a girl aged 10-17 years with multiple sclerosis.

This clonotype came up once. V gene TRBV4-1 combines with J gene TRBJ2-7; D ambiguous. Germline CDR1 reads MGHRA; CDR2 reads YSYEKL. CDR3 length: 14 residues. Trimming shortened V by 4 bases and J by 7 bases, and 17 bases separated the two germline ends. The CDR3 DNA reads as TGCGCCAGCAGCCCTCCCCCCTTCAACAATGAGCAGTACTTC. This sequence encodes CASSPPPFNNEQYF.

The chain recombines TRBV20-1 with TRBJ2-3; D is unresolved. Per germline, CDR1 DFQATT and CDR2 SNEGSKA (reference sequence). CDR3 size: 15 residues. V lost 6 bases and J lost 1, with 17 bases in between. The CDR3 nucleotides read TGCAGTGCCCCGGCCCCGGGCGATCGCACAGATACGCAGTATTTT. Its translation: CSAPAPGDRTDTQYF.

J is TRBJ1-1 and V is TRBV20-1; D may be TRBD1 (5 bases). The CDR3 sequence is 15 residues long. The V and J ends lost 0 bases and 1 base respectively, with 12 bases between them. Germline CDR1 and CDR2: DFQATT and SNEGSKA (reference sequence). Written as DNA, the CDR3 is TGCAGTGCTAGAGACTCTGGACACAGGAACACTGAAGCTTTCTTT. Encoded protein: CSARDSGHRNTEAFF.

As regards this clonotype: The junction departs from germline at one end; a sequencing error may be responsible. This chain links TRBV4-2 with TRBJ1-4; 10 bases map to TRBD1. In germline, CDR1 is LGHNA, CDR2 YNFKEQ. The CDR3 is made up of 17 amino acids. CDR3 sequence: CVSSQDRDGTGVEKLFF. The CDR3 DNA follows: TGTGTCAGCAGCCAAGATCGGGATGGGACAGGGGTCGAAAAACTGTTTTTT.

The rearrangement links TRBV24-1 to TRBJ2-3; D is undetermined. Germline-derived CDR1 and CDR2 are KGHDR and SFDVKD. CDR3 length: 13 amino acids. Trimming cost V 3 bases and J 7 bases, with 10 bases left between them. The CDR3 is CATSDRFCNTQYF. In DNA, the CDR3 is TGTGCCACCAGTGATCGATTTTGTAATACGCAGTATTTT.

The CDR3 DNA reads as TGTGCCAGCAGAAAGCAGGGGGCGCCGGACACCGGGGAGCTGTTTTTT. Amino acid sequence: CASRKQGAPDTGELFF. The rearrangement uses TRBV7-2 and TRBJ2-2, with 8 bases that match TRBD1. The CDR3 consists of 16 residues. J was trimmed by 3 bases and V by 6 bases; bases with no gene match: 9. CDR1 is SGHTA, CDR2 FQGNSA, per germline.

As concerns this clonotype: Sequence at one end of the junction differs from germline and may be a read error. V and J are TRBV7-2 and TRBJ1-5; D gene ambiguous. Germline V gene sequence: CDR1 SGHTA, CDR2 FQGNSA. The length of the CDR3 is 15 residues. CDR3 DNA sequence: TGTGCCGGCAGCTCCTCCGTGTCGGGAGGACAGCCCCAGCATTTT. This translates into CAGSSSVSGGQPQHF. The whole variable domain, remainder taken from reference TRBV7-2 and TRBJ1-5, is GAGVSQSPSNKVTEKGKDVELRCDPISGHTALYWYRQSLGQGLEFLIYFQGNSAPDKSGLPSDRFSAERTGGSVSTLTIQRTQQEDSAVYLCAGSSSVSGGQPQHFGDGTRLSIL.

The CDR3 bases are TGTGCCACCAGTGAACTTACTAGCGGGGGGCGACATACGCAGTATTTT. As protein: CATSELTSGGRHTQYF. The chain uses TRBV24-1 and TRBJ2-3; the match to TRBD2 covers 12 bases. This CDR3 spans 16 amino acids. Unmatched junction bases numbered 8, after V lost 4 bases and J lost 7 bases. The germline V gene has CDR1 KGHDR and CDR2 SFDVKD.

CDR3 nucleotide sequence: TGTGCCAGCAGGGACGGAGCCTACAATGAGCAGTTCTTC. Its translation is CASRDGAYNEQFF. The chain combines TRBV28 with TRBJ2-1, with D hard to call. V lost 6 bases and J 2 bases, leaving 8 bases between the germline ends. The CDR3 loop spans 13 amino acids. Germline V gene sequence: CDR1 MDHEN, CDR2 SYDVKM.

As to this clonotype: Germline is not matched at one junction end, which may reflect a read error. The CDR3 is CASSQTETQEAQYF. DNA of the CDR3: TGTGCCAGCAGTCAGACAGAGACCCAAGAGGCCCAGTACTTC. The gene calls are TRBV7-9 and TRBJ2-5, with a weak D call TRBD1 (5 bases). This CDR3 contains 14 residues. Germline V lookup: CDR1 SEHNR, CDR2 FQNEAQ (reference sequence).

The genes are TRBV12-3 or TRBV12-4 and TRBJ2-5; unclear D gene. The end of the DNA is better explained by TRBJ2-7, so the J call may be wrong. The CDR3 is 17 residues long. This chain's CDR3 is CASSLAPDPRPSYEQYF. The CDR3 bases are TGTGCCAGCAGTTTAGCGCCCGACCCCCGGCCTTCCTACGAGCAGTACTTC.

The gene calls are TRBV20-1 and TRBJ1-2, with 7 bases lining up with TRBD1. The CDR3 sequence is 12 residues long. J was trimmed by 4 bases and V by 5 bases; bases with no gene match: 4. The germline V gene has CDR1 DFQATT and CDR2 SNEGSKA (reference sequence). CDR3 sequence (DNA): TGCAGTGCTGGACAGGATTTCTATGGCTACACCTTC. This gives the protein CSAGQDFYGYTF.

V gene TRBV11-2 combines with J gene TRBJ2-3; no definite D call. V was cut by 0 bases and J by 7 bases, with 5 bases left in between. The CDR3 is 12 residues long. Germline V gene data show CDR1 as SGHAT and CDR2 as FQNNGV. The CDR3 DNA sequence: TGTGCCAGCAGCTTAGATGTAAATACGCAGTATTTT. Protein product: CASSLDVNTQYF.

The gene calls are TRBV12-3 or TRBV12-4 and TRBJ2-5, with D perhaps being TRBD1 or TRBD2 (7 bases each). Trimming removed 5 bases at V and 4 bases at J, with 17 bases between. The CDR3 length is 15 residues. CDR3 in amino acids: CASSAQSRGGETQYF. DNA for the CDR3: TGTGCCAGCAGTGCCCAGAGCAGGGGGGGAGAGACCCAGTACTTC.

This chain joins TRBV20-1 and TRBJ1-2; no firm D call. This CDR3 has 14 amino acids. Germline values: CDR1 DFQATT, CDR2 SNEGSKA (reference sequence). V was shortened by 3 bases and J by 1 base, with 12 bases between the two germline ends. The CDR3 DNA follows: TGCAGTGCTAGGGTAGCCGGCAGTAACTATGGCTACACCTTC. Residues: CSARVAGSNYGYTF.

This clonotype was recorded once. V and J are TRBV3-1 and TRBJ2-1, with unresolved D. The CDR3 consists of 14 residues. V lost 2 bases to trimming and J lost 12 bases, with 17 bases between them. From germline, CDR1 is LGHDT and CDR2 YNNKEL (reference sequence). The CDR3 loop is CASSQNPSETTQFF. The CDR3 bases are TGTGCCAGCAGCCAAAACCCATCAGAAACCACGCAGTTCTTC.

The chain recombines TRBV7-9 with TRBJ2-3; D ambiguous. V shed 1 base and J shed 0 bases, with 8 bases lying between them. The CDR3 sequence is 15 residues long. The germline V gene has CDR1 SEHNR and CDR2 FQNEAQ (reference sequence). The CDR3 nucleotides are TGTGCCAGCAGCTTAGGGATGTCTAGCACAGATACGCAGTATTTT. Its translation is CASSLGMSSTDTQYF.

The chain couples TRBV4-3 to TRBJ1-2; TRBD1 is a possible D gene (5 bases). The ends were cut back, 0 bases at V and 5 bases at J, with 10 bases in the middle. CDR1 is LGHNA, CDR2 YSLEER, per germline. The CDR3 runs 14 residues. CDR3 nucleotides: TGCGCCAGCAGCCAAGATTATGGGGGATATGGCTACACCTTC. Translating it yields CASSQDYGGYGYTF.

V usage is TRBV7-2 and J usage is TRBJ2-1, with 11 nucleotides matching TRBD2. With V trimmed by 1 base and J by 9 bases, 5 bases remained unmatched. Germline-derived CDR1 and CDR2 are SGHTA and FQGNSA. The CDR3 extends over 15 amino acids. CDR3 nucleotide sequence: TGTGCCAGCAGCTTAGTAGCGGGGGGGAGTCGTGAGCAGTTCTTC. Its translation is CASSLVAGGSREQFF.

The chain recombines TRBV9 with TRBJ2-4, with a possible D match to TRBD1 (6 bases). The J call may be mistaken, given a closer DNA end match to TRBJ2-5. The CDR3 runs to 17 residues. Germline V lookup: CDR1 SGDLS, CDR2 YYNGEE. In nucleotides, the CDR3 is TGTGCCAGCAGCGTAGACAGTTATGGGGGCGCCTCGGGGACCCAGTACTTC. Protein product: CASSVDSYGGASGTQYF.

This clonotype was seen a few times. An end of the junction differs from the germline gene, which may be a read error. The chain carries TRBV20-1 and TRBJ2-5, with D uncertain. CDR1 and CDR2 (germline): DFQATT, SNEGSKA (reference sequence). This CDR3 is 16 amino acids long. In DNA form, the CDR3 reads TGTAGTGCTAGAGATCTTTGGGCCAGAAAACAAGAGACCCAGTACTTC. Its protein product is CSARDLWARKQETQYF.

V and J are TRBV28 and TRBJ2-5; 8 bases match TRBD1. TRBJ2-7 matches the DNA end more closely, so the J call is doubtful. This CDR3 contains 18 residues. Germline CDR1 and CDR2: MDHEN and SYDVKM. The CDR3 coding sequence is TGTGCCAGCAGTTTAAACGGACAGGGTTTAGCCCTAAGGGACGAGCAGTACTTC. Amino acid sequence: CASSLNGQGLALRDEQYF.

This CDR3 reads CASSFGAGGGDTQYF. The DNA of the CDR3 is TGTGCCAGCAGCTTTGGAGCGGGGGGCGGAGATACGCAGTATTTT. The rearrangement uses TRBV7-2 and TRBJ2-3, with 9 bases matching TRBD2. The CDR3 spans 15 residues. Per the germline V gene, CDR1 is SGHTA and CDR2 is FQGNSA. V lost 3 bases and J lost 5; bases outside the gene matches: 6.

This clonotype has just a few counts. The CDR3 region is CSAPNFGGIQETQYF. The CDR3 DNA follows: TGCAGTGCTCCTAACTTCGGCGGGATCCAAGAGACCCAGTACTTC. The chain carries TRBV20-1 and TRBJ2-5; TRBD2 might be the D (6 bases). V lost 5 bases, J lost 1 base, and 17 bases lay in between. Per germline, CDR1 DFQATT and CDR2 SNEGSKA (reference sequence). The CDR3 is 15 residues long.

This clonotype showed up just a few times. This chain links TRBV4-1 with TRBJ2-7; possibly TRBD1 for D (6 bases). CDR1 and CDR2 (germline): MGHRA, YSYEKL. The CDR3 contains 14 residues. Trimming took off 0 bases at V and 7 bases at J, with 13 bases between the two ends. Here the CDR3 reads CASSQEGTPREQYF. The DNA for the CDR3 is TGCGCCAGCAGCCAAGAGGGGACACCGAGGGAGCAGTACTTC.

This chain joins TRBV24-1 and TRBJ2-3; TRBD1 agrees at 9 bases. CDR1 is KGHDR and CDR2 is SFDVKD in the germline V gene. The CDR3 length is 16 residues. Trimming took 0 bases from V and 4 from J; bases not matched to a gene: 4. The CDR3 region is CATSDLTGGVADTQYF. Written as DNA, the CDR3 is TGTGCCACCAGTGATTTGACAGGGGGCGTCGCAGATACGCAGTATTTT.

This rearrangement joins TRBV9 to TRBJ2-7, with D possibly TRBD2 on 5 matching bases. V was trimmed by 7 bases and J by 5 bases, leaving 16 bases between them. There are 13 residues in the CDR3. Germline V lookup: CDR1 SGDLS, CDR2 YYNGEE. CDR3 in amino acids: CASSVPGSDEQYF. CDR3 nucleotides: TGTGCCAGCTCCGTACCGGGGTCCGACGAGCAGTACTTC. Together with reference TRBV9 and TRBJ2-7, the CDR3 gives the full variable domain: DSGVTQTPKHLITATGQRVTLRCSPRSGDLSVYWYQQSLDQGLQFLIQYYNGEERAKGNILERFSAQQFPDLHSELNLSSLELGDSALYFCASSVPGSDEQYFGPGTRLTVT.

As for this clonotype: One end of the junction fails to match germline, which may point to a read error. The chain has TRBV10-3 and TRBJ2-7; D not resolved. Germline V gene lookup returns CDR1 ENHRY and CDR2 SYGVKD. CDR3 length equals 14 residues. CDR3 sequence (DNA): TGTGCCATCACTTCCCCGGGTCCCGGGTACGTGCAGTACTTC. Translated, it gives CAITSPGPGYVQYF.